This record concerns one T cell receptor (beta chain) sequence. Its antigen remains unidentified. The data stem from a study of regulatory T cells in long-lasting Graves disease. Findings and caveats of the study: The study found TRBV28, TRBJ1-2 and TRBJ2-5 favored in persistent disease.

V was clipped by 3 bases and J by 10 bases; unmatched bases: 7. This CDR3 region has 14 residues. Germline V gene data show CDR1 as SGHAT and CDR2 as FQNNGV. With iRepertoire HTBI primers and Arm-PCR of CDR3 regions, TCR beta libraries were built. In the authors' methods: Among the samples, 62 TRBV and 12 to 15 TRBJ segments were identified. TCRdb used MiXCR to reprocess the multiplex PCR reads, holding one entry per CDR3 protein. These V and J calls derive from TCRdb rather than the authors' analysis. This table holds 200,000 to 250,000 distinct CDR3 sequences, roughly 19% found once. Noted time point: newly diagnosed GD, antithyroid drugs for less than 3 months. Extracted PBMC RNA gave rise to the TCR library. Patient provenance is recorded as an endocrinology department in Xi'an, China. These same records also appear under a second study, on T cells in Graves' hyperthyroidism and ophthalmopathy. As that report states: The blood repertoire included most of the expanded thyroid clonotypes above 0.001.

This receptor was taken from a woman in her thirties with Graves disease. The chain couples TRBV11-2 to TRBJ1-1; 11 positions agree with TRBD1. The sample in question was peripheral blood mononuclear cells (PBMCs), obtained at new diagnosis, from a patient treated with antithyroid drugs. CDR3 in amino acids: CASSLGQGQGGAFF. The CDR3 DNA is TGTGCCAGCAGCTTGGGACAGGGACAGGGGGGAGCTTTCTTT.